This T cell receptor beta chain was recovered during a study of vaccination effects on CD4 cells after COVID-19. Using immunoSEQ multiplex PCR, the repertoire was profiled, and TCRdb retains in-frame clones only, with some absent. The repertoire holds about 79,000 clones, with roughly 80% as singletons. The CDR3 covers 16 residues. V was shortened by 3 bases and J by 4 bases, with 16 bases between the two germline ends. CDR1 and CDR2 (germline): SQVTM, ANQGSEA. With regard to this clone: Its antigen is unknown.

Antigen-specific CD4+ T cells were first expanded with viral peptide pools by the ViraFEST assay and only then sequenced. Cultured cells yielded isolated CD4+ T cells after around 10 days. The sample consisted of CD4+ T cells from PBMCs cultured with HCoV-229E spike peptides, taken before COVID-19 vaccination. The chain couples TRBV29-1 to TRBJ2-6; D may be TRBD1 (7 bases). This clonotype was sampled from a human donor who received a COVID-19 vaccine. The CDR3 loop is CSVERSGGTGANVLTF. As DNA, the CDR3 is TGCAGCGTTGAGCGATCAGGGGGGACGGGGGCCAACGTCCTGACTTTC.